This is a list of T cell receptor beta chains from one sample in a study of blood T cell repertoires in COVID-19. The data were produced by immunoSEQ multiplex PCR, yet TCRdb's version contains in-frame clones alone and is incomplete. In the table there are under 250,000 clones, over 65% of which are singletons. Input material: peripheral blood. The origin of the receptors is a woman aged 70-85 years with active or convalescent COVID-19. Each CDR3 is given with its conserved first and last residue. D genes are given only for firm matches. Size is stated for part of the rows, as once, few or many counts, or as a class when the clone is expanded.

NA TRBJ1-5 NA TRBV7-9 TGTGCCAGCGGCCTGACGGAGAGTCAGCCCCAGCATTTT CASGLTESQPQHF
NA TRBJ1-1 NA TRBV6-5 TGTGCCAGCAGGAACCTCCCAGGGAAAGCTTTCTTT CASRNLPGKAFF
NA TRBJ1-6 NA TRBV5-4 TGTGCCAGCAGCCTCGGCGGGTACTCACCCCTCCACTTT CASSLGGYSPLHF
TRBD1 TRBJ1-2 NA TRBV19 TGTGCCACCAAGACAGGGGGCAACTCTAACTATGGCTACACCTTC CATKTGGNSNYGYTF
NA TRBJ2-6 NA TRBV18 TGTGCCAGCTCACGTGGACAGTCTGGGGCCAACGTCCTGACTTTC CASSRGQSGANVLTF
TRBD1 TRBJ1-2 NA TRBV28 TGTGCCAGTCAGGGGGAAGGGTTCCCCCTCTATGGCTACACCTTC CASQGEGFPLYGYTF
NA TRBJ2-3 once TRBV12-5 TGTGCTAGTGGTTTGGTCAGAAATACGCAGTATTTT CASGLVRNTQYF
NA TRBJ1-1 NA TRBV29-1 TGCAGCGGCCTCCCGGACAGAGCTCCGAACACTGAAGCTTTCTTT CSGLPDRAPNTEAFF
NA TRBJ1-3 NA TRBV19 TGTGCCAGTAGTCCAGCGGACAGTTCCGTCTCTGGAAACACCATATATTTT CASSPADSSVSGNTIYF
NA TRBJ2-1 NA TRBV15 TGTGCCACCAGCTCCCGACAGGGGAGGGCTAATGAGCAGTTCTTC CATSSRQGRANEQFF
TRBD1 TRBJ1-4 NA TRBV4-1 TGCGCCAGCAGCCGATCCCGGGACAGTGAAAAACTGTTTTTT CASSRSRDSEKLFF
TRBD1 TRBJ2-7 NA TRBV18 TGTGCCAGCTCACCTGGACAGGGGGACTACGAGCAGTACTTC CASSPGQGDYEQYF
NA TRBJ2-1 NA TRBV19 TGTGCCAGTAGTATACTAGCGATCGATGAGCAGTTCTTC CASSILAIDEQFF
NA TRBJ1-1 NA TRBV6-6 TGTGCCAGCACCTACGGGGGGAGGGGCACTGAAGCTTTCTTT CASTYGGRGTEAFF
TRBD2 TRBJ2-7 NA TRBV6-5 TGTGCCAGCAGTTACACAGGGACTAGGCACCACGAGCAGTACTTC CASSYTGTRHHEQYF
TRBD2 TRBJ2-3 NA TRBV2 TGTGCCAGCGGTAGACTAGCGGGGGGCACAGATACGCAGTATTTT CASGRLAGGTDTQYF